This T cell receptor (beta chain) originates from a study of cytomegalovirus exposure and HLA in healthy donors. Study-wide findings and caveats: TCR beta sequences reportedly predicted most subjects' HLA-A and HLA-B alleles accurately. The authors later found TCR association rates varying by HLA locus, with DRB1 most and HLA-C fewest. Most TCR sequences were uncommon, yet certain public TCRs appeared in many donors.

PCR employed 60 Vbeta and 13 Jbeta primers. Using immunoSEQ multiplex PCR, the repertoire was profiled, and TCRdb retains in-frame clones only, with some absent. Found here are 220,000 or so clones, roughly four fifths of them singletons; the top ten hold less than 3%. For this clone: Antigen: not known.

The germline gives CDR1 MNHEY, CDR2 SVGAGI. With 11 bases clipped from V and 9 bases from J, the junction kept 6 bases outside the gene matches. The CDR3 loop spans 12 amino acids. The chain uses TRBV6-5 and TRBJ1-6; the match to TRBD1 covers 8 bases. Sequenced input: PBMCs. This receptor was taken from a woman in her forties in good health and CMV-seronegative. The CDR3 DNA reads as TGTGCCTCAAGGACAGGGTTTTCACCCCTCCACTTT. Its protein is CASRTGFSPLHF.